One and the same sample provided the 11 T cell receptor beta chains below, sequenced in a study of T cell clones after liver transplantation. Produced via immunoSEQ multiplex PCR; TCRdb's table is partial and in-frame only. Of under 150,000 clones detected, roughly nine tenths appear once; the ten largest clones hold approximately 0.78%. Sequenced material: CD4+ T cells from blood, taken 12 months after liver transplant. The receptor set was obtained from a human patient who received a liver transplant. Some T cells may be provided by the graft donor.

The chain joins TRBV10-3 to TRBJ1-1; a weak D match, TRBD1 (5 bases). Per germline, CDR1 ENHRY and CDR2 SYGVKD. Deletions cut 4 bases from V and 0 bases from J, with 9 bases between. The CDR3 sequence is 14 residues long. Here the CDR3 reads CAISVQGLNTEAFF. The CDR3 nucleotides are TGTGCCATCAGTGTCCAGGGACTGAACACTGAAGCTTTCTTT.

The chain joins TRBV7-2 to TRBJ2-5, with a tentative D call TRBD2 (5 bases). CDR1 is SGHTA, CDR2 FQGNSA, per germline. Trimming removed 3 bases from V and 4 bases from J, with 6 bases in between. The length of the CDR3 is 12 residues. The DNA for the CDR3 is TGTGCCAGCAGCTTTCGGGGAGAGACCCAGTACTTC. It codes for CASSFRGETQYF.

This chain links TRBV5-1 with TRBJ2-1; 9 nucleotides match TRBD1. The CDR3 contains 14 residues. Germline CDR1 SGHRS, CDR2 YFSETQ. J gave up 7 bases and V 0 bases, and 2 bases lay outside the gene matches. CDR3 loop: CASSLEDRGNEQFF. Written as DNA, the CDR3 is TGCGCCAGCAGCTTGGAGGACAGGGGTAATGAGCAGTTCTTC. The whole variable domain, filled in from reference TRBV5-1 and TRBJ2-1, reads KAGVTQTPRYLIKTRGQQVTLSCSPISGHRSVSWYQQTPGQGLQFLFEYFSETQRNKGNFPGRFSGRQFSNSRSEMNVSTLELGDSALYLCASSLEDRGNEQFFGPGTRLTVL.

To note about this clone: This sample includes further DNA sequences coding for the same CDR3. The chain has TRBV6-6 and TRBJ2-1; TRBD1 aligns across 7 bases. Trimming removed 5 bases from V and 3 bases from J; junction bases left unmatched: 1. The germline V gene has CDR1 MNHNY and CDR2 SVGAGI (reference sequence). The CDR3 is 13 amino acids. The CDR3 sequence is CASSRDSYNEQFF. CDR3 DNA: TGTGCCAGCAGTAGGGACAGCTACAATGAGCAGTTCTTC.

This sequence joins TRBV11-1 and TRBJ1-1, with D perhaps matching TRBD1 (6 bases). The CDR3 extends over 15 amino acids. V was clipped by 5 bases and J by 8 bases, with 21 bases between them. Germline CDR1 and CDR2: SGHAT and FQDESV (reference sequence). CDR3 sequence (DNA): TGTGCCAGCAGCAAGCGGGGACAAGACCAGATAGAAGCTTTCTTT. Translating it yields CASSKRGQDQIEAFF.

The rearrangement links TRBV20-1 to TRBJ2-5; D may be TRBD2 (6 bases). CDR1 is DFQATT and CDR2 is SNEGSKA in the germline V gene (reference sequence). CDR3 length: 11 amino acids. Trimming took 2 bases from V and 7 from J, leaving 8 bases between them. The CDR3 loop is CSARSEGTQYF. The CDR3 bases are TGCAGTGCTAGATCGGAGGGGACCCAGTACTTC.

The table lists this clone with a few counts. This rearrangement joins TRBV28 to TRBJ1-1; 10 bases map to TRBD1. This CDR3 is built from 15 residues. Germline values: CDR1 MDHEN, CDR2 SYDVKM. V trimming: 3 bases; J trimming: 5 bases; junction bases outside the gene matches: 6. Here the CDR3 DNA reads TGTGCCAGCAGTTTCAGGACAGGGGGTTGGACTGAAGCTTTCTTT. This sequence encodes CASSFRTGGWTEAFF.

The CDR3 DNA reads as TGTGCCTGGAGGGGCCTCCGGGCAGGGAGCAATCAGCCCCAGCATTTT. It codes for CAWRGLRAGSNQPQHF. The gene calls are TRBV30 and TRBJ1-5; the D gene is possibly TRBD1 (5 bases). The CDR3 length is 16 residues. Germline V gene sequence: CDR1 GTSNPN, CDR2 SVGIG (reference sequence). The V gene lost 3 bases and the J gene lost 1 base, with 16 bases spanning the gap.

The rearrangement links TRBV11-3 to TRBJ1-2, with 7 positions matching TRBD1. This CDR3 is built from 15 residues. The germline V gene encodes CDR1 SGHNT and CDR2 YENEEA. J was trimmed by 6 bases and V by 4 bases; bases with no gene match: 11. In DNA, the CDR3 is TGTGCCAGCAGCTCCTCCCAGGGGGTTTCGGATGGCTACACCTTC. It encodes CASSSSQGVSDGYTF.

In this sample, this clone turned up a few times. This chain links TRBV5-6 with TRBJ2-1, with a weak D call TRBD1 (5 bases). Trimming removed 4 bases at V and 3 bases at J, with 11 bases between. This CDR3 has 14 amino acids. CDR1 is SGHDT and CDR2 is YYEEEE in the germline V gene. CDR3 residues: CASSIRVLYNEQFF. CDR3 DNA: TGTGCCAGCAGCATCAGGGTGCTCTACAATGAGCAGTTCTTC.

The chain has TRBV5-1 and TRBJ2-6; D is uncertain. The CDR3 is 16 residues long. Germline V CDR1 and CDR2: SGHRS, YFSETQ. Trimming took off 1 base at V and 0 bases at J, with 8 bases between the two ends. Here the CDR3 DNA reads TGCGCCAGCAGCTTGAGGAGATCCTCTGGGGCCAACGTCCTGACTTTC. This sequence encodes CASSLRRSSGANVLTF.